This T cell receptor (beta chain) was found in a study of T-cell reconstitution after alpha-beta-depleted transplantation in children (dated by TCRdb to about 2016). Study-level background: T-cell immune reconstitution after TCRalphabeta/CD19-depleted allogeneic hematopoietic cell transplantation in children was quantitatively tracked in the study by means of TCR repertoire profiling.

The protocol used for the library was PCR. TCRdb lists the instrument as Illumina HiSeq 2500. TCR library preparation used molecular barcoding, with unique molecular identifiers applied to normalize quantification of the TCRbeta repertoire. The raw public reads went through TCRdb reprocessing: fastp at Q25, MiXCR clone calling, in-frame beta chains kept. CDR3 protein sequences are deduplicated, and each keeps its most common genes and DNA. The sample records hundreds of thousands of distinct CDR3 sequences, about 9.2% of which are singletons. 5% to 7% of the sample goes to the ten largest clones. CDR1 LGHDT and CDR2 YNNKEL were looked up in the germline V gene (reference sequence). The junction shows trimming of 4 bases on V and 11 bases on J, and the gene matches do not reach 8 bases of it. Its CDR3 holds 14 amino acids, cysteine through phenylalanine. The entry retains the CDR3 DNA only, 42 bases that are in frame from base 1.

With respect to this clonotype: No antigen is known for it. No clone much larger than this one lies a single base away; base qualities are absent.

Sequenced material: PBMCs from the stem cell graft donor, taken from the stem cell graft. This TCR was sampled from a human donor who donated a stem cell graft to a child with acute lymphoblastic leukemia. The chain employs TRBV3-1 and TRBJ1-6, with 7 middle bases fitting TRBD1. The nucleotide sequence is TGTGCCAGCAGCCCACAGGGGCTTCGGACACCCCTCCACTTT. It encodes CASSPQGLRTPLHF.